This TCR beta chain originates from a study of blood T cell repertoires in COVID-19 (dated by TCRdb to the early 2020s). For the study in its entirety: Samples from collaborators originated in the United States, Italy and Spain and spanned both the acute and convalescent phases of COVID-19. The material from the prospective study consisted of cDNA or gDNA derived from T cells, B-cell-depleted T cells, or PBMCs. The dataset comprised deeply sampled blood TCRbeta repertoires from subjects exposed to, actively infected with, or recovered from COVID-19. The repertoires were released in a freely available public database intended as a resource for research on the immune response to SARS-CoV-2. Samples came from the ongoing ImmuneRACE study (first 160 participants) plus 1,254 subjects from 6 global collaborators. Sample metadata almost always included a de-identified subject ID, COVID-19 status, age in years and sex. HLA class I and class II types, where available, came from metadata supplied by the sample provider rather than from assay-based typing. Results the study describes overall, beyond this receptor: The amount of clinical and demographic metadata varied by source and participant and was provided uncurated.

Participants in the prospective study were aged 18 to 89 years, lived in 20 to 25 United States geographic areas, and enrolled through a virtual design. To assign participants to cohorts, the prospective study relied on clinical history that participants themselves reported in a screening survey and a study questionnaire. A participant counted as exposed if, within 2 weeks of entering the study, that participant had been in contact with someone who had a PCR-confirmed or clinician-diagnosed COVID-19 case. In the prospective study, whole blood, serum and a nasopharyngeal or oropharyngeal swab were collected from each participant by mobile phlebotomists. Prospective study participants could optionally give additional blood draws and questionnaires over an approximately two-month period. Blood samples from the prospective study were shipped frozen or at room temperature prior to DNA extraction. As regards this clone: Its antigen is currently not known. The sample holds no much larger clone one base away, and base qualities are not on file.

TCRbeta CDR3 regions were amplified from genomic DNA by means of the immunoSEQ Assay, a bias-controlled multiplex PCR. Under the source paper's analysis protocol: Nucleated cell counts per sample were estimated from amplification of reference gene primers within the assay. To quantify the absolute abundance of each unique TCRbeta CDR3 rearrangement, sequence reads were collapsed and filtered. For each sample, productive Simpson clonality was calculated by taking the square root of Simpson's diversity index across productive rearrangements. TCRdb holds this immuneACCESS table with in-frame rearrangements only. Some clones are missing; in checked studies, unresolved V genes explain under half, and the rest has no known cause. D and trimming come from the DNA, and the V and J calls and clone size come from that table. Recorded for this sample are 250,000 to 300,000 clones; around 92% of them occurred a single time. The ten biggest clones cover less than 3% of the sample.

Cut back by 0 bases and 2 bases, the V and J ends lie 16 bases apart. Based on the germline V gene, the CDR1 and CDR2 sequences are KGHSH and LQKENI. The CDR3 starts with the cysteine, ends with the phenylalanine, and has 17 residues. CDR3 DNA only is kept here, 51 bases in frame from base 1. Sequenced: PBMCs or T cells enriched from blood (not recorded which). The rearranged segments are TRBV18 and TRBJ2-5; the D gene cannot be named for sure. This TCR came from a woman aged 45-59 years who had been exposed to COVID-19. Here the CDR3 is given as CASSPPREAGFQETQYF. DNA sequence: TGTGCCAGCTCACCACCCCGTGAGGCTGGGTTTCAAGAGACCCAGTACTTC.